A single sample is the source of the 19 T cell receptor beta chains below, sequenced in a study of human T cells and chemical hapten exposure. TCRdb itself ran the RACE reads through MiXCR, one entry per CDR3 protein. The sample holds approximately 110,000 distinct CDR3 sequences, less than 45% seen once. Time point defined: patch test 3, about 24 weeks after DPC sensitization. Treatment indicated: therapeutic diphenylcyclopropenone sensitization with weekly scalp DPC. This specimen consisted of whole blood, obtained in connection with sensitization to the hapten diphenylcyclopropenone (DPC). The receptors derive from a man between 35 and 55 years old with alopecia areata. Some clones in this sample may be carry-over from other donors' samples.

With regard to this clonotype: This may come from a read error, since a much larger clone is one base off. The J gene is TRBJ2-1, the V gene TRBV6-2 or TRBV6-3; 11 nucleotides match TRBD2. The junction had 3 bases not matched to a gene; V was cut back by 5 bases and J by 3 bases. Germline-derived CDR1 and CDR2 are MNHEY and SVGEGT. This CDR3 is built from 15 residues. DNA of the CDR3: TGTGCCAGCAGTCTGGGACTAGCGGACTACAATGAGCAGTTCTTC. Translated, it gives CASSLGLADYNEQFF.

This sequence joins TRBV7-6 and TRBJ2-3, with 9 nucleotides matching TRBD2. Per germline, CDR1 SGHVS and CDR2 FNYEAQ. The V segment lost 1 base and the J segment 1 base; nucleotides outside the gene matches: 3. The CDR3 sequence is 16 residues long. The CDR3 DNA is TGTGCCAGCAGCTTAGGTGCTAGCGGGGGCACAGATACGCAGTATTTT. This encodes CASSLGASGGTDTQYF.

The chain combines TRBV24-1 with TRBJ2-7; 7 nucleotides line up with TRBD2. Germline V lookup: CDR1 KGHDR, CDR2 SFDVKD. CDR3 size: 11 residues. J was trimmed by 6 bases and V by 7 bases; bases with no gene match: 2. CDR3 residues: CATSPGGEQYF. CDR3 sequence (DNA): TGTGCCACCAGCCCGGGGGGCGAGCAGTACTTC.

The CDR3 coding sequence is TGCGCCAGTCAGACCACTACAGGGGTGAACACTGAAGCTTTCTTT. Its protein product is CASQTTTGVNTEAFF. The rearrangement uses TRBV5-1 and TRBJ1-1; TRBD1 matches 7 bases. Germline V gene lookup returns CDR1 SGHRS and CDR2 YFSETQ. J lost 0 bases, V lost 8 bases, and 10 bases had no gene match. This CDR3 has 15 amino acids.

There are a few counts of this clonotype. The chain carries TRBV28 and TRBJ2-7; D is perhaps TRBD1 (5 bases). Looked up from germline, CDR1 is MDHEN and CDR2 is SYDVKM. The length of the CDR3 is 12 residues. The CDR3 here is CASSPPGYAQYV. CDR3 bases: TGTGCCAGCAGTCCCCCAGGGTACGCGCAGTACGTC.

This clonotype has more than one count but fewer than ten. The V gene is TRBV29-1, the J gene TRBJ1-2; no definite D call. CDR3 length equals 13 residues. V lost 1 base and J lost 3, with 9 bases in between. Germline CDR1 and CDR2: SQVTM and ANQGSEA. DNA for the CDR3: TGCAGCGTTGAAGGATTGACTGACTATGGCTACACCTTC. Translating gives CSVEGLTDYGYTF.

In this sample, this clonotype turned up many times. V and J are TRBV7-2 and TRBJ2-3; D might be TRBD1 (7 bases). The germline V and J ends were trimmed by 6 bases and 7 bases, with 20 bases remaining between them. The CDR3 extends over 15 amino acids. CDR1 is SGHTA, CDR2 FQGNSA, per germline. In DNA form, the CDR3 reads TGTGCCAGCAGACGAGGCCAGGGGGGTGGAAATACGCAGTATTTT. Amino acid sequence: CASRRGQGGGNTQYF.

In its sample, this clonotype was seen a few times. The gene calls are TRBV10-3 and TRBJ2-3, with a tentative D call TRBD2 (5 bases). CDR1 and CDR2 (germline): ENHRY, SYGVKD. Trimming removed 4 bases from V and 2 bases from J, with 7 bases in between. The CDR3 consists of 13 residues. Here the CDR3 reads CAISAGLTDTQYF. The DNA of the CDR3 is TGTGCCATCAGTGCAGGACTCACAGATACGCAGTATTTT.

CDR3 sequence reads: CASSYSELAGVTQYF. CDR3 DNA sequence: TGTGCCAGCAGTTACTCGGAACTAGCGGGAGTCACGCAGTATTTT. The genes are TRBV6-5 and TRBJ2-3, with 11 positions matching TRBD2. J gave up 9 bases and V 0 bases, and 5 bases lay outside the gene matches. The CDR3 length is 15 residues. Germline V gene lookup returns CDR1 MNHEY and CDR2 SVGAGI.

The V and J genes are TRBV29-1 and TRBJ2-3; 8 bases agree with TRBD1. V dropped 5 bases and J dropped 2; count of bases not matched to a gene: 0. This CDR3 is built from 12 residues. Germline V gives CDR1 SQVTM, CDR2 ANQGSEA. CDR3 DNA sequence: TGCAGCGTTCAGGGGGCCACAGATACGCAGTATTTT. It codes for CSVQGATDTQYF.

In its sample, this clonotype was seen a few times. The V gene is TRBV6-6, the J gene TRBJ2-3, with 9 bases matching TRBD2. V gave up 0 bases and J gave up 2 bases; unmatched junction bases: 6. Germline V CDR1 and CDR2: MNHNY, SVGAGI (reference sequence). This CDR3 comprises 17 residues. The CDR3 loop is CASSYSGLAGNTDTQYF. The CDR3 nucleotides read TGTGCCAGCAGTTACTCCGGCCTAGCGGGAAACACAGATACGCAGTATTTT.

The J gene is TRBJ2-3, the V gene TRBV29-1; 12 bases line up with TRBD2. Germline V CDR1 and CDR2: SQVTM, ANQGSEA. This CDR3 is 15 amino acids long. V lost 6 bases to trimming and J lost 2 bases; unmatched junction nucleotides: 6. The CDR3 DNA is TGCAGCGTCCGGACTAGCGGGGCAAACACAGATACGCAGTATTTT. It codes for CSVRTSGANTDTQYF.

This clonotype was detected only a few times. V is TRBV29-1 and J is TRBJ2-7; D unresolved. Between the trimmed V and J ends, which lost 5 bases and 1 base, there was a span of 12 bases. The CDR3 length is 13 residues. Per germline, CDR1 SQVTM and CDR2 ANQGSEA. The CDR3 sequence: CSVYSIASYEQYF. The CDR3 nucleotides read TGCAGCGTTTATAGTATTGCTTCCTACGAGCAGTACTTC.

This clonotype appeared a few times. This chain joins TRBV5-5 and TRBJ2-3, with 14 bases aligning to TRBD2. The V gene end was trimmed by 3 bases and the J gene end by 5 bases; junction bases not matched to a gene: 8. The CDR3 sequence is 17 residues long. Germline lookup yields CDR1 SGHKS and CDR2 YYEKEE (reference sequence). CDR3 DNA sequence: TGTGCCAGCAGCTGGGAGACTAGCGGGAGGGCGAGAGATACGCAGTATTTT. Protein product: CASSWETSGRARDTQYF. The whole variable domain, filled in from reference TRBV5-5 and TRBJ2-3, reads DAGVTQSPTHLIKTRGQQVTLRCSPISGHKSVSWYQQVLGQGPQFIFQYYEKEERGRGNFPDRFSARQFPNYSSELNVNALLLGDSALYLCASSWETSGRARDTQYFGPGTRLTVL.

The chain combines TRBV18 with TRBJ1-1; TRBD1 agrees at 7 bases. Germline V gives CDR1 KGHSH, CDR2 LQKENI. This CDR3 contains 15 residues. With 3 bases clipped from V and 1 base from J, the junction kept 5 bases outside the gene matches. The CDR3 DNA follows: TGTGCCAGCTCACCTAGGACAGGTTGGAACACTGAAGCTTTCTTT. Translated, it gives CASSPRTGWNTEAFF.

The V gene is TRBV12-3 or TRBV12-4, the J gene TRBJ1-2, with TRBD1 as a possible D gene (5 bases). CDR3 length: 15 amino acids. Deletions cut 0 bases from V and 5 bases from J, with 13 bases between. The CDR3 reads CASSLALGGSYGYTF. Here the CDR3 DNA reads TGTGCCAGCAGTTTAGCTTTGGGGGGAAGTTATGGCTACACCTTC.

The rearrangement links TRBV20-1 to TRBJ2-5; 11 bases fit TRBD1. The junction had 2 bases not matched to a gene; V was cut back by 1 base and J by 4 bases. Germline V gene sequence: CDR1 DFQATT, CDR2 SNEGSKA (reference sequence). The CDR3 covers 14 residues. The chain's CDR3 is CSARAGTGGETQYF. As DNA, the CDR3 is TGCAGTGCTAGAGCCGGGACAGGGGGAGAGACCCAGTACTTC.

A few counts support this clonotype. The chain combines TRBV7-9 with TRBJ2-1; unclear D gene. CDR1 is SEHNR, CDR2 FQNEAQ, per germline (reference sequence). Trimming took off 7 bases at V and 3 bases at J, with 4 bases between the two ends. This CDR3 has 11 residues. The CDR3 DNA is TGTGCCAGCAACCTCTACAATGAGCAGTTCTTC. This encodes CASNLYNEQFF. Complete variable domain (other parts from reference TRBV7-9 and TRBJ2-1): DTGVSQNPRHKITKRGQNVTFRCDPISEHNRLYWYRQTLGQGPEFLTYFQNEAQLEKSRLLSDRFSAERPKGSFSTLEIQRTEQGDSAMYLCASNLYNEQFFGPGTRLTVL.

This clonotype was seen a handful of times. The chain has TRBV6-1 and TRBJ2-7, with 14 bases aligning to TRBD2. The trim removed 5 bases at V and 0 bases at J, leaving 9 bases unmatched. CDR1 MNHNS and CDR2 SASEGT come from the germline V gene. This CDR3 comprises 18 residues. CDR3 coding DNA: TGTGCCAGCAGTCCTTATTACGGGACTAGCGGGAGCTCCTACGAGCAGTACGTC. This sequence encodes CASSPYYGTSGSSYEQYV.